Listed here are 29 T cell receptor beta chains from one sample, sequenced in a study of post-analysis software for immune sequencing data. The antigens these receptors bind are not known. Built from TCR beta cDNA, the libraries had unique molecular identifiers in them. TCRdb passed the PCR reads through MiXCR, listing each CDR3 protein once. The sample holds 750,000 to 950,000 distinct CDR3 sequences, approximately 53% seen once. General study findings and limits: TRBV5-6, TRBV5-1 and TRBV20-1 belonged to a set of roughly 5 TRBV segments that were more frequent in patients than controls.

Sequenced input: blood. The receptors originated from a girl between 10 and 17 years old with multiple sclerosis.

V gene TRBV7-8 combines with J gene TRBJ2-5; no firm D call. CDR1 and CDR2 from the germline V gene are SGHVS and FQNEAQ. The CDR3 covers 13 residues. Trimming removed 5 bases at V and 11 bases at J, with 18 bases between. CDR3 region: CASSTGPTDEQYF. The CDR3 nucleotides read TGTGCCAGCAGCACCGGACCCACGGATGAGCAGTACTTC.

The chain joins TRBV7-9 to TRBJ1-2; 10 bases agree with TRBD1. This CDR3 region has 16 residues. Germline assignment: CDR1 SEHNR and CDR2 FQNEAQ (reference sequence). With V trimmed by 4 bases and J by 3 bases, 8 bases remained unmatched. CDR3 sequence: CASSSRGTGDDYGYTF. DNA for the CDR3: TGTGCCAGCAGCTCACGCGGGACAGGGGACGACTATGGCTACACCTTC.

This clonotype was recorded a few times. The chain joins TRBV7-9 to TRBJ1-2, with TRBD1 matching 8 bases. Germline loops: CDR1 SEHNR, CDR2 FQNEAQ (reference sequence). The V gene end was trimmed by 0 bases and the J gene end by 4 bases; junction bases not matched to a gene: 10. This CDR3 has 17 amino acids. CDR3 loop: CASSLAPPGQGGYGYTF. DNA of the CDR3: TGTGCCAGCAGCTTAGCTCCGCCCGGACAGGGCGGCTATGGCTACACCTTC.

This clonotype has just a few counts. The rearrangement joins TRBV29-1 to TRBJ2-7; D is tentatively TRBD1 or TRBD2 (5 bases each). Trimming pared 7 bases from V and 2 bases from J, leaving 12 bases between. CDR3 length: 12 residues. From germline, CDR1 is SQVTM and CDR2 ANQGSEA. CDR3 in amino acids: CSAGTQAYEQYF. Here the CDR3 DNA reads TGCAGCGCCGGGACGCAAGCCTACGAGCAGTACTTC.

In its sample, this clonotype was seen a few times. The genes are TRBV27 and TRBJ2-7; TRBD2 aligns across 8 bases. The CDR3 has 15 residues. Germline-derived CDR1 and CDR2 are MNHEY and SMNVEV (reference sequence). V shed 5 bases and J 0 bases; nucleotides not matched to a gene: 6. The CDR3 nucleotides read TGTGCCAGCAGTCAACGACTAGCGAGCTCCTACGAGCAGTACTTC. This translates into CASSQRLASSYEQYF.

V usage is TRBV11-1 and J usage is TRBJ2-3, with 11 bases lining up with TRBD2. Germline V gives CDR1 SGHAT, CDR2 FQDESV (reference sequence). This CDR3 contains 16 residues. The V and J ends lost 5 bases and 0 bases, in that order; junction bases with no gene match: 4. DNA for the CDR3: TGTGCCAGCAGCCCTAGCGGGGGGCGAAGCACAGATACGCAGTATTTT. It translates to CASSPSGGRSTDTQYF.

The chain employs TRBV3-1 and TRBJ2-1; 13 positions agree with TRBD2. Germline CDR1 and CDR2: LGHDT and YNNKEL (reference sequence). The trim removed 1 base at V and 2 bases at J, leaving 5 bases unmatched. This CDR3 has 18 amino acids. In DNA, the CDR3 is TGTGCCAGCAGCCAAGTACTAGCGGGAGGGCCGGCCTACAATGAGCAGTTCTTC. Translation gives CASSQVLAGGPAYNEQFF.

This chain connects TRBV5-1 to TRBJ2-3, with 8 positions matching TRBD2. This CDR3 has 16 amino acids. V shed 4 bases and J 0 bases; nucleotides not matched to a gene: 7. Per germline, CDR1 SGHRS and CDR2 YFSETQ. CDR3 DNA: TGCGCCAGCAGCATTGGGACTAGTTCCAGCACAGATACGCAGTATTTT. Its translation is CASSIGTSSSTDTQYF.

The V gene is TRBV11-2, the J gene TRBJ2-7; D possibly matches TRBD1 or TRBD2 (5 bases each). The CDR3 runs to 18 residues. Trimming cost V 5 bases and J 6 bases, with 29 bases left between them. Germline CDR1 SGHAT, CDR2 FQNNGV. The DNA for the CDR3 is TGTGCCAGCAGCCCCTTTGGGGGAAGCGCCTCCCAGGCTGCCGAGCAGTACTTC. Encoded protein: CASSPFGGSASQAAEQYF.

The CDR3 DNA reads TGTGCCAGCAGGAATAAAGAAGGACAGGGACCCGTCGAGCAGTACTTC. Its translation is CASRNKEGQGPVEQYF. The chain couples TRBV12-3 or TRBV12-4 to TRBJ2-7; 8 nucleotides line up with TRBD1. The J segment lost 6 bases and the V segment lost 6 bases, leaving 16 bases of the junction unmatched. The CDR3 is 16 amino acids.

This clonotype was counted a few times. V is TRBV2 and J is TRBJ2-7; TRBD1 might be the D (5 bases). The CDR3 totals 14 residues. The V end lost 9 bases, the J end lost 1 base, and 16 bases lay between the germline ends. Germline lookup yields CDR1 SNHLY and CDR2 FYNNEI. The chain's CDR3 is CASDYGHSSYEQYF. In nucleotides, the CDR3 is TGTGCCAGTGATTACGGACACTCATCCTACGAGCAGTACTTC. Using reference TRBV2 and TRBJ2-7 for the parts outside the CDR3, the full variable domain is EPEVTQTPSHQVTQMGQEVILRCVPISNHLYFYWYRQILGQKVEFLVSFYNNEISEKSEIFDDQFSVERPDGSNFTLKIRSTKLEDSAMYFCASDYGHSSYEQYFGPGTRLTVT.

The CDR3 DNA follows: TGTGCCAGCAGCTACCGGCTGAGCGGGAGCGCAGATACGCAGTATTTT. Protein: CASSYRLSGSADTQYF. The chain has TRBV12-3 or TRBV12-4 and TRBJ2-3; the match to TRBD2 covers 8 bases. With V trimmed by 6 bases and J by 4 bases, 12 bases remained unmatched. The CDR3 spans 16 residues.

V is TRBV15 and J is TRBJ2-3; D is unresolved. CDR1 is LNHNV, CDR2 YYDKDF, per germline (reference sequence). Trimming cost V 0 bases and J 3 bases, with 10 bases left between them. The CDR3 runs 15 residues. The CDR3 coding sequence is TGTGCCACCAGCAGAGATCCGGTGGGGACAGATACGCAGTATTTT. It specifies CATSRDPVGTDTQYF.

The chain has TRBV6-1 and TRBJ2-4; no reliable D call. The DNA matches TRBJ2-7 better at its end, which makes the J call doubtful. Germline lookup yields CDR1 MNHNS and CDR2 SASEGT. The CDR3 sequence is 11 residues long. CDR3 bases: TGTGCCAGCAGGTGGAAGGACGAGCAGTACTTC. It yields the protein CASRWKDEQYF.

This chain connects TRBV29-1 to TRBJ1-3; D not certain. V was clipped by 4 bases and J by 7 bases, with 5 bases between them. The CDR3 is 10 amino acids. The germline CDR1 and CDR2 sequences are SQVTM and ANQGSEA. CDR3 sequence reads: CSVGENTIYF. The CDR3 DNA follows: TGCAGCGTTGGGGAGAACACCATATATTTT.

The table lists this clonotype with a few counts. The gene calls are TRBV12-3 or TRBV12-4 and TRBJ2-2; D uncertain. The CDR3 has 14 residues. Trimming left V 4 bases short and J 1 base short, with 7 bases between. CDR3: CASSSRQNTGELFF. The CDR3 DNA sequence: TGTGCCAGCAGTTCACGACAGAACACCGGGGAGCTGTTTTTT.

The chain is built from TRBV29-1 and TRBJ2-4; D uncertain. The end of the DNA is better explained by TRBJ2-7, so the J call may be wrong. Germline loops: CDR1 SQVTM, CDR2 ANQGSEA. The CDR3 totals 14 residues. Here the CDR3 DNA reads TGCAGCGTTGAAGACAGGTCAAGCTCCTACGAGCAGTACTTC. Its translation is CSVEDRSSSYEQYF.

The V call is TRBV19, the J call TRBJ2-5; no clear D gene. The V gene lost 3 bases and the J gene lost 2 bases, with 13 bases spanning the gap. Germline V gene data show CDR1 as LNHDA and CDR2 as SQIVND (reference sequence). The CDR3 consists of 15 residues. The CDR3 loop reads CASSMTLGLQETQYF. The CDR3 nucleotides are TGTGCCAGTAGTATGACCCTAGGGCTTCAAGAGACCCAGTACTTC.

This clonotype occurred a few times. The gene calls are TRBV20-1 and TRBJ2-5; D is perhaps TRBD1 (6 bases). Looked up from germline, CDR1 is DFQATT and CDR2 is SNEGSKA (reference sequence). The CDR3 contains 13 residues. V lost 6 bases, J lost 11 bases, and 22 bases lay in between. The CDR3 coding sequence is TGCAGTGCCGAAGGGGGTAACCCCTACGAACAGTACTTC. Translation: CSAEGGNPYEQYF.

This clonotype turned up a few times. The rearrangement links TRBV12-3 or TRBV12-4 to TRBJ2-3; D uncertain. The CDR3 has 15 amino acids. Trimming cost V 4 bases and J 0 bases, with 11 bases left between them. The CDR3 region is CASSSREASTDTQYF. The CDR3 DNA follows: TGTGCCAGCAGTTCCCGTGAGGCTAGCACAGATACGCAGTATTTT.

The chain carries TRBV30 and TRBJ2-7, with D perhaps TRBD1 (5 bases). The V and J ends lost 2 bases and 0 bases respectively, with 8 bases between them. CDR1 and CDR2 (germline): GTSNPN, SVGIG (reference sequence). CDR3 size: 13 residues. CDR3 amino acids: CAWSSRGSYEQYF. The CDR3 nucleotides are TGTGCCTGGAGTTCAAGGGGCTCCTACGAGCAGTACTTC.

This clonotype was observed a few times. The rearrangement uses TRBV6-5 and TRBJ2-7, with 7 bases matching TRBD2. The CDR3 has 15 residues. CDR1 is MNHEY, CDR2 SVGAGI, per germline. The V and J ends lost 4 bases and 3 bases, in that order; junction bases with no gene match: 9. The CDR3 sequence: CASSWRAGQHYEQYF. The DNA for the CDR3 is TGTGCCAGCAGTTGGCGAGCGGGGCAACACTACGAGCAGTACTTC.

This clonotype appeared once. J is TRBJ1-4 and V is TRBV3-1; D call uncertain. The CDR3 has 15 residues. V lost 2 bases and J 5 bases, leaving 12 bases between the germline ends. Germline CDR1 reads LGHDT; CDR2 reads YNNKEL (reference sequence). The CDR3 reads CASSQRETANEKLFF. CDR3 nucleotide sequence: TGTGCCAGCAGCCAACGGGAAACAGCGAATGAAAAACTGTTTTTT.

This clonotype occurred a few times. The rearrangement uses TRBV5-1 and TRBJ2-7, with D possibly being TRBD1 or TRBD2 (5 bases each). The germline V gene has CDR1 SGHRS and CDR2 YFSETQ. Trimming cost V 8 bases and J 0 bases, with 12 bases left between them. The length of the CDR3 is 13 residues. The CDR3, as DNA: TGCGCCAGTCAACGGGGACGCTCCTACGAGCAGTACTTC. It encodes CASQRGRSYEQYF.

The rearrangement links TRBV25-1 to TRBJ2-3; TRBD2 agrees at 7 bases. V gave up 5 bases and J gave up 11 bases; unmatched junction bases: 7. The length of the CDR3 is 12 residues. Germline CDR1 reads MGHDK; CDR2 reads SYGVNS. The CDR3 is CASSRGGRWQYF. DNA for the CDR3: TGTGCCAGCAGTCGAGGCGGGAGATGGCAGTATTTT.

This clonotype was seen a few times. The V and J genes are TRBV29-1 and TRBJ2-7; TRBD1 aligns across 9 bases. This CDR3 region has 15 residues. With V trimmed by 4 bases and J by 0 bases, 7 bases remained unmatched. Germline V CDR1 and CDR2: SQVTM, ANQGSEA. CDR3 nucleotide sequence: TGCAGCGTTGTAATTACAGGGGGCCTCTCCTACGAGCAGTACTTC. Translation: CSVVITGGLSYEQYF.

To note about this clonotype: Relative to the germline gene, one junction end is altered; a read error may explain this. CDR3 in DNA: TGTGCCAGCAGCTTAAGGCCAGAGAATGAAAAACGGTTTTTT. It codes for CASSLRPENEKRFF. The chain combines TRBV7-6 with TRBJ1-4; D is ambiguous. Germline V gives CDR1 SGHVS, CDR2 FNYEAQ. This CDR3 is built from 14 residues.

This chain connects TRBV6-1 to TRBJ2-5; tentatively, D is TRBD1 or TRBD2 (7 bases each). The J call may be faulty, since TRBJ2-7 better matches the DNA end. The CDR3 is 12 amino acids. Germline CDR1 and CDR2: MNHNS and SASEGT. The CDR3 nucleotides read TGTGCCGGGGGGGACAGTCTCTACGAGCAGTACTTC. Residues: CAGGDSLYEQYF.

The chain couples TRBV27 to TRBJ2-4; D is possibly TRBD1 or TRBD2 (5 bases each). The J call may be wrong; the DNA end is better matched by TRBJ2-7. This CDR3 contains 14 residues. The germline CDR1 and CDR2 sequences are MNHEY and SMNVEV (reference sequence). For the CDR3, the DNA is TGTGCCAGCTCCCGGGACCCTACGACCTACGAGCAGTACTTC. Its translation: CASSRDPTTYEQYF.